Described below is a single T cell receptor (beta chain) sequence and its context. Antigen unknown. The CDR3 runs 18 residues. Trimming at V came to 4 bases and at J to 2 bases, leaving 8 bases not matched to a gene. CDR1 is MNHNS, CDR2 SASEGT, per germline. This sample is part of a study of cytomegalovirus exposure and HLA in healthy donors. Findings and limits, study-wide: A link between a missense DCLRE1C variant and TCR beta V- and J-gene trimming emerged from a later analysis. By HLA locus, TCR association rates varied in a later analysis, with DRB1 showing the most and HLA-C the fewest. Among donors in an Asian-associated ancestry cluster, a later analysis reportedly found fewer N-insertions than the roughly 610-donor mean. The study listed some 160 cytomegalovirus-associated TCR beta chains.

In the PCR, 60 Vbeta and 13 Jbeta primers were used. Assay: immunoSEQ multiplex PCR; the TCRdb copy retains only in-frame clones and omits some. This table holds 130,000 to 150,000 clones, roughly three quarters found once. This receptor was identified in a male donor in good health and CMV-seronegative. This chain uses TRBV6-1 with TRBJ2-3, with 14 bases fitting TRBD2. The sample was PBMCs. The CDR3 loop is CASSGGTSGGQFTDTQYF. The DNA for the CDR3 is TGTGCCAGCAGTGGAGGGACTAGCGGGGGCCAATTCACAGATACGCAGTATTTT.